These T cell receptor beta chains were read from a single sample in a study of blood T cells in healthy people across ages. TCRdb reanalysed the 5' RACE reads using MiXCR and keeps one entry per CDR3 protein. The sample carries roughly 1.6 million distinct CDR3 sequences, 30% to 35% recorded once. The sample was blood. The receptors come from a woman aged 25 to 39 in good health. The CDR3 runs from the conserved cysteine through the conserved F or W. A D gene is named only where the DNA matches it firmly. Some rows mark clone size as missing; the rest say once, few, many or name a class of expanded clone.

V gene: TRBV5-1; CDR3 length: 15; J gene: TRBJ2-7; clone size: NA; D gene: TRBD2; CDR3 protein: CASSQGGSRSYEQYF; CDR3 DNA: TGCGCCAGCAGCCAGGGCGGGAGTCGATCCTACGAGCAGTACTTC
V gene: TRBV29-1; CDR3 length: 12; J gene: TRBJ1-5; clone size: many; D gene: NA; CDR3 protein: CSVRDINQPQHF; CDR3 DNA: TGCAGCGTTCGGGACATCAATCAGCCCCAGCATTTT
V gene: TRBV6-5; CDR3 length: 14; J gene: TRBJ1-1; clone size: NA; D gene: NA; CDR3 protein: CASFKVQGNTEAFF; CDR3 DNA: TGTGCCAGCTTTAAGGTACAAGGGAACACTGAAGCTTTCTTT
V gene: TRBV4-2; CDR3 length: 17; J gene: TRBJ1-2; clone size: few; D gene: TRBD1; CDR3 protein: CASSQQDGQGVSYGYTF; CDR3 DNA: TGTGCCAGCAGCCAACAAGATGGACAGGGCGTTTCCTATGGCTACACCTTC
V gene: TRBV3-1; CDR3 length: 18; J gene: TRBJ2-2; clone size: NA; D gene: TRBD1; CDR3 protein: CASSRGQGDRTNTGELFF; CDR3 DNA: TGTGCCAGCAGCCGGGGACAGGGGGACCGGACGAACACCGGGGAGCTGTTTTTT
V gene: TRBV20-1; CDR3 length: 15; J gene: TRBJ2-3; clone size: few; D gene: TRBD2; CDR3 protein: CSAVGTAGVTDTQYF; CDR3 DNA: TGCAGTGCCGTAGGTACGGCGGGAGTCACAGATACGCAGTATTTT
V gene: TRBV27; CDR3 length: 17; J gene: TRBJ1-4; clone size: few; D gene: NA; CDR3 protein: CASSAIPPQGGGEKLFF; CDR3 DNA: TGTGCCAGCAGTGCGATTCCGCCTCAGGGTGGTGGTGAAAAACTGTTTTTT
V gene: TRBV7-9; CDR3 length: 15; J gene: TRBJ2-5; clone size: NA; D gene: NA; CDR3 protein: CASSPETLGRNEQYF; CDR3 DNA: TGTGCCAGCAGCCCAGAAACCTTAGGCCGCAATGAGCAGTACTTC
V gene: TRBV20-1; CDR3 length: 14; J gene: TRBJ2-7; clone size: few; D gene: NA; CDR3 protein: CSARDQGFSYEQYF; CDR3 DNA: TGCAGTGCTAGAGATCAGGGCTTCTCCTACGAGCAGTACTTC
V gene: TRBV28; CDR3 length: 13; J gene: TRBJ2-7; clone size: NA; D gene: NA; CDR3 protein: CASSLLEAYEQYF; CDR3 DNA: TGTGCCAGCAGTTTATTGGAGGCCTACGAGCAGTACTTC
V gene: TRBV5-4; CDR3 length: 16; J gene: TRBJ2-5; clone size: NA; D gene: TRBD2; CDR3 protein: CASNTGTSGVQETQYF; CDR3 DNA: TGTGCCAGCAACACAGGAACTAGCGGGGTTCAAGAGACCCAGTACTTC
V gene: TRBV2; CDR3 length: 15; J gene: TRBJ1-5; clone size: NA; D gene: TRBD1; CDR3 protein: CASTGQGLWNQPQHF; CDR3 DNA: TGTGCCAGCACAGGACAGGGTTTATGGAATCAGCCCCAGCATTTT
V gene: TRBV5-6; CDR3 length: 15; J gene: TRBJ2-7; clone size: few; D gene: TRBD2; CDR3 protein: CASSLETAGAYEQYF; CDR3 DNA: TGTGCCAGCAGCTTGGAAACAGCGGGAGCCTACGAGCAGTACTTC
V gene: TRBV10-3; CDR3 length: 14; J gene: TRBJ2-5; clone size: NA; D gene: NA; CDR3 protein: CAISESRQAETQYF; CDR3 DNA: TGTGCCATCAGTGAGTCCCGGCAGGCGGAGACCCAGTACTTC
V gene: TRBV12-5; CDR3 length: 14; J gene: TRBJ2-1; clone size: NA; D gene: TRBD1; CDR3 protein: CASGLGTGLGEQFF; CDR3 DNA: TGTGCTAGTGGTTTGGGGACAGGCCTTGGAGAGCAGTTCTTC
V gene: TRBV6-1; CDR3 length: 13; J gene: TRBJ1-1; clone size: few; D gene: NA; CDR3 protein: CASSEWVNPEAFF; CDR3 DNA: TGTGCCAGCAGTGAATGGGTCAACCCTGAAGCTTTCTTT
V gene: TRBV4-2; CDR3 length: 15; J gene: TRBJ2-4; clone size: few; D gene: TRBD2; CDR3 protein: CASSQGLAGEFEQYF; CDR3 DNA: TGTGCCAGCAGCCAAGGACTAGCGGGAGAGTTCGAACAGTACTTC
V gene: TRBV6-6; CDR3 length: 15; J gene: TRBJ1-1; clone size: NA; D gene: NA; CDR3 protein: CASTRLSWDTSEAFF; CDR3 DNA: TGTGCCAGCACTAGACTATCTTGGGACACCTCTGAAGCTTTCTTT
V gene: TRBV7-2; CDR3 length: 18; J gene: TRBJ2-7; clone size: few; D gene: TRBD2; CDR3 protein: CASSARTSGSRSSYEQYF; CDR3 DNA: TGTGCCAGCAGCGCCCGGACTAGCGGGAGCCGTAGCTCCTACGAGCAGTACTTC
V gene: TRBV30; CDR3 length: 15; J gene: TRBJ2-5; clone size: NA; D gene: TRBD1; CDR3 protein: CAWSAGTGRGETQYF; CDR3 DNA: TGTGCCTGGAGCGCCGGGACAGGGAGAGGAGAGACCCAGTACTTC
V gene: TRBV5-5; CDR3 length: 14; J gene: TRBJ1-1; clone size: NA; D gene: NA; CDR3 protein: CASSLEGSITEAFF; CDR3 DNA: TGTGCCAGCAGCTTGGAAGGGTCTATCACTGAAGCTTTCTTT
V gene: TRBV21-1; CDR3 length: 17; J gene: TRBJ2-3; clone size: few; D gene: NA; CDR3 protein: CASSKLRLAGSTDTQYF; CDR3 DNA: TGTGCCAGCAGCAAGTTAAGACTAGCGGGGAGCACAGATACGCAGTATTTT
V gene: TRBV2; CDR3 length: 17; J gene: TRBJ2-1; clone size: few; D gene: NA; CDR3 protein: CASSQNSAGTRYNEQFF; CDR3 DNA: TGTGCCAGCAGCCAAAACTCGGCCGGGACTCGATACAATGAGCAGTTCTTC
V gene: TRBV7-8; CDR3 length: 14; J gene: TRBJ1-5; clone size: few; D gene: NA; CDR3 protein: CASSLGSRNQPQHF; CDR3 DNA: TGTGCCAGCAGCTTAGGCAGCCGCAATCAGCCCCAGCATTTT
V gene: TRBV20-1; CDR3 length: 13; J gene: TRBJ2-1; clone size: NA; D gene: NA; CDR3 protein: CSPGLLLGNEQFF; CDR3 DNA: TGCAGTCCGGGACTCCTTCTTGGGAATGAGCAGTTCTTC
V gene: TRBV5-1; CDR3 length: 14; J gene: TRBJ2-7; clone size: NA; D gene: NA; CDR3 protein: CASSPTEVLTEQYF; CDR3 DNA: TGCGCCAGCAGCCCGACTGAGGTACTAACCGAGCAGTACTTC
V gene: TRBV4-1; CDR3 length: 14; J gene: TRBJ2-7; clone size: NA; D gene: NA; CDR3 protein: CASSQGQLIYEQYF; CDR3 DNA: TGCGCCAGCAGCCAAGGCCAGCTGATCTACGAGCAGTACTTC
V gene: TRBV6-1; CDR3 length: 15; J gene: TRBJ1-3; clone size: few; D gene: NA; CDR3 protein: CASSEPGTPGNTIYF; CDR3 DNA: TGTGCCAGCAGTGAACCCGGGACGCCTGGAAACACCATATATTTT
V gene: TRBV7-9; CDR3 length: 14; J gene: TRBJ1-5; clone size: few; D gene: NA; CDR3 protein: CASSLGFRDQPQHF; CDR3 DNA: TGTGCCAGCAGCTTAGGATTTAGGGATCAGCCCCAGCATTTT